This entry is about one T cell receptor (beta chain). This sample is part of a study of cytomegalovirus exposure and HLA in healthy donors. This CDR3 contains 13 residues. V was clipped by 5 bases and J by 9 bases, with 16 bases between them. Per the germline V gene, CDR1 is MNHEY and CDR2 is SVGAGI. PCR was performed using 60 Vbeta and 13 Jbeta primers. Clones were sequenced by immunoSEQ multiplex PCR, and TCRdb holds only the in-frame ones, with some missing. The sample contains some 110,000 clones, around 75% of which appear only once. Specimen: PBMCs. The origin of this receptor is a man in his forties or fifties in good health and CMV-seronegative. The chain recombines TRBV6-5 with TRBJ1-2; a weak D match, TRBD1 (6 bases). CDR3 bases: TGTGCCAGCAGTCCGAGGGGGGGCGGGCGCTACACCTTC. Protein product: CASSPRGGGRYTF.